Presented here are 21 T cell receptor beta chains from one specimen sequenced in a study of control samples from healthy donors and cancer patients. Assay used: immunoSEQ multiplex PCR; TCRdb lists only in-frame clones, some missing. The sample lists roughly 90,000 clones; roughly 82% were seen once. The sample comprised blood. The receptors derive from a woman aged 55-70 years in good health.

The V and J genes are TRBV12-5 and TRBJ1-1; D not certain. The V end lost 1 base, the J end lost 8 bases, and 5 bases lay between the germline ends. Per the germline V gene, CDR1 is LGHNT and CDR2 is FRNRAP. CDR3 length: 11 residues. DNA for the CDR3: TGTGCTAGTGGTTTGGCAAAAGAAGCTTTCTTT. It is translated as CASGLAKEAFF. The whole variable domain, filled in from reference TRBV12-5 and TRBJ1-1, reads DARVTQTPRHKVTEMGQEVTMRCQPILGHNTVFWYRQTMMQGLELLAYFRNRAPLDDSGMPKDRFSAEMPDATLATLKIQPSEPRDSAVYFCASGLAKEAFFGQGTRLTVV.

CDR3 loop: CATSDGNQPQHF. Here the CDR3 DNA reads TGTGCCACCAGTGACGGGAATCAGCCCCAGCATTTT. This chain joins TRBV24-1 and TRBJ1-5; D remains ambiguous. The V end lost 4 bases, the J end lost 4 bases, and 4 bases lay between the germline ends. The CDR3 covers 12 residues. The germline gives CDR1 KGHDR, CDR2 SFDVKD.

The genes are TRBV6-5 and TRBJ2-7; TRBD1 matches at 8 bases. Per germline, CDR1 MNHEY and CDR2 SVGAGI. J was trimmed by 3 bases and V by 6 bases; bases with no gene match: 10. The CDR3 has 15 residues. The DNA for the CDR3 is TGTGCCAGCAGCCGAGGACAGGGAAGGATCTACGAGCAGTACTTC. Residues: CASSRGQGRIYEQYF.

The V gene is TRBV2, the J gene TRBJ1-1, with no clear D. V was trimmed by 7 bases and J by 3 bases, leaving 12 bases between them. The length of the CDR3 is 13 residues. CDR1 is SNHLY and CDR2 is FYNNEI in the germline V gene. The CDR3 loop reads CASNLKDDTEAFF. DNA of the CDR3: TGTGCCAGCAACCTTAAGGACGACACTGAAGCTTTCTTT.

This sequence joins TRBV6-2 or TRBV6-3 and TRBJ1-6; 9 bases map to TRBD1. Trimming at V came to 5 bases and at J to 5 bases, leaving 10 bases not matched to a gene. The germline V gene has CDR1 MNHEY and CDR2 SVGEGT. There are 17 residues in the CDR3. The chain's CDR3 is CASSDRTGVRNNSPLHF. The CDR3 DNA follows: TGTGCCAGCAGTGACCGGACAGGGGTAAGGAATAATTCACCCCTCCACTTT.

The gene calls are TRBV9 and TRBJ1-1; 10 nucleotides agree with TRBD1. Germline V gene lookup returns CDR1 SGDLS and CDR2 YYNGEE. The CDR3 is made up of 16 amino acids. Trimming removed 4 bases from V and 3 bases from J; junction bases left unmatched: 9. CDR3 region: CASSIRQGASHTEAFF. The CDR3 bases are TGTGCCAGCAGCATACGACAGGGGGCGTCTCACACTGAAGCTTTCTTT.

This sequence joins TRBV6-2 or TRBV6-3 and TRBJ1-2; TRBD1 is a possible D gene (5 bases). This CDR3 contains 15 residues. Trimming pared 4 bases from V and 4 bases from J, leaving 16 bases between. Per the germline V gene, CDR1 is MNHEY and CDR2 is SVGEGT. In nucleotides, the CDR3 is TGTGCCAGCAGTTCACCCCGGGACGGCACCTATGGCTACACCTTC. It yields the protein CASSSPRDGTYGYTF.

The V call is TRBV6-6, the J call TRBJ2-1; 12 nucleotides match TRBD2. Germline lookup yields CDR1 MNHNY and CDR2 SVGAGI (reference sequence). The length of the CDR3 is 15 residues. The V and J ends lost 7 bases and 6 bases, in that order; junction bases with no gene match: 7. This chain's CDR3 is CASIQTSGGGNEQFF. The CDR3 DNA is TGTGCCAGCATTCAGACTAGCGGGGGAGGCAATGAGCAGTTCTTC.

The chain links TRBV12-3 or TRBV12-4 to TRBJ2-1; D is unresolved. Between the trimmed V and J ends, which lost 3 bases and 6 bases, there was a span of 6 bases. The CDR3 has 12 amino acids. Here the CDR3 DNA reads TGTGCCAGCAGTTTCCCGCGCAATGAGCAGTTCTTC. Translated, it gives CASSFPRNEQFF.

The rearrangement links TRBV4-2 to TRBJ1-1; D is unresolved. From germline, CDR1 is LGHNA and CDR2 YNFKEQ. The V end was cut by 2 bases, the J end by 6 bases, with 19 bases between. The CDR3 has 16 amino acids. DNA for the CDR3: TGTGCCAGCAGCCAATCGCGACGCGAGATCTCGGCTGAAGCTTTCTTT. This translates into CASSQSRREISAEAFF.

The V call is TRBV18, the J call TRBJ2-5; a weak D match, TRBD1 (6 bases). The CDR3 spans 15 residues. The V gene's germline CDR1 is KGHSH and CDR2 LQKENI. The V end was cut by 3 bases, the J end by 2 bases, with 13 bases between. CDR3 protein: CASSPPSGQQETQYF. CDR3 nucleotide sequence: TGTGCCAGCTCACCTCCGAGCGGACAGCAAGAGACCCAGTACTTC. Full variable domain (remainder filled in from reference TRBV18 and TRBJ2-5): NAGVMQNPRHLVRRRGQEARLRCSPMKGHSHVYWYRQLPEEGLKFMVYLQKENIIDESGMPKERFSAEFPKEGPSILRIQQVVRGDSAAYFCASSPPSGQQETQYFGPGTRLLVL.

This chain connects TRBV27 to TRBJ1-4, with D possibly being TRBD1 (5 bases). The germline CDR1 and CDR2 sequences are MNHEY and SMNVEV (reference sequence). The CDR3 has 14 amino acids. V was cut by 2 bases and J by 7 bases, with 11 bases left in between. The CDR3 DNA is TGTGCCAGCAGTTTAATCCCGGGGGTTGAAAAACTGTTTTTT. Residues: CASSLIPGVEKLFF.

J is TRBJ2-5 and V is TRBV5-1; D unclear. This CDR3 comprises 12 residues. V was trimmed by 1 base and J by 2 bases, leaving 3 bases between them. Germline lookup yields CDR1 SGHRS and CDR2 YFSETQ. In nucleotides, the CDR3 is TGCGCCAGCAGCTTGCCTCAAGAGACCCAGTACTTC. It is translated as CASSLPQETQYF.

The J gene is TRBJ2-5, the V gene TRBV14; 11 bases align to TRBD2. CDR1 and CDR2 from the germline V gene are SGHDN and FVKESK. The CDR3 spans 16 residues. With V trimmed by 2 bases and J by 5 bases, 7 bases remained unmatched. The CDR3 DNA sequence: TGTGCCAGCAGCCAACTGACTAGCGGGGTTAGGGAGACCCAGTACTTC. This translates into CASSQLTSGVRETQYF.

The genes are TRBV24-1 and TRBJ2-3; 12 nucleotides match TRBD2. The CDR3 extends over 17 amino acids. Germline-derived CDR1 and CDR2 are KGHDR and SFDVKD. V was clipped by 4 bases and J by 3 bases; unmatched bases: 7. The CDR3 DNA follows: TGTGCCACCAGTGAACAACTAGCGGGAGGCCGGACAGATACGCAGTATTTT. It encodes CATSEQLAGGRTDTQYF.

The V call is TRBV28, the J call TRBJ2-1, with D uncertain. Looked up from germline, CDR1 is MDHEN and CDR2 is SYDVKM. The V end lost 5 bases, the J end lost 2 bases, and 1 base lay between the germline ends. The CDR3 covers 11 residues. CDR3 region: CASSPYNEQFF. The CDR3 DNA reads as TGTGCCAGCAGTCCCTACAATGAGCAGTTCTTC.

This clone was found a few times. This chain's CDR3 is CASSLAGSSSYNEQFF. The CDR3 nucleotides are TGCGCCAGCAGCCTGGCTGGGAGTAGCTCCTACAATGAGCAGTTCTTC. The chain joins TRBV4-3 to TRBJ2-1, with D possibly matching TRBD2 (5 bases). Germline CDR1 reads LGHNA; CDR2 reads YSLEER. Trimming pared 4 bases from V and 0 bases from J, leaving 13 bases between. CDR3 length equals 16 residues.

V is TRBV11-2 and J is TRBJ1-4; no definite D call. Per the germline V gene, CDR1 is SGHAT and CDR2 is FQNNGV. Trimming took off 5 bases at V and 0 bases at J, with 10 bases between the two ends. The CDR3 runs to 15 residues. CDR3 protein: CASSPWETTNEKLFF. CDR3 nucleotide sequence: TGTGCCAGCAGCCCCTGGGAGACAACTAATGAAAAACTGTTTTTT.

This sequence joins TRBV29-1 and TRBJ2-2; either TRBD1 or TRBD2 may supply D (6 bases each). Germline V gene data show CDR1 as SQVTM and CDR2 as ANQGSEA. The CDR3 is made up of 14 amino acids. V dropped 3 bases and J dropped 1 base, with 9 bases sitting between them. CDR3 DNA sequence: TGCAGCGTTGAGGGGGGCAAGAACACCGGGGAGCTGTTTTTT. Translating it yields CSVEGGKNTGELFF.

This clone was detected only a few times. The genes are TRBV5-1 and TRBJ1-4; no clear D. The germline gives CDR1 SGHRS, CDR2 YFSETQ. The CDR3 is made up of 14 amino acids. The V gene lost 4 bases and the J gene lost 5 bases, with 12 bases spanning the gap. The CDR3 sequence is CASSHDGVNEKLFF. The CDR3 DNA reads TGCGCCAGCAGCCACGACGGTGTAAATGAAAAACTGTTTTTT.

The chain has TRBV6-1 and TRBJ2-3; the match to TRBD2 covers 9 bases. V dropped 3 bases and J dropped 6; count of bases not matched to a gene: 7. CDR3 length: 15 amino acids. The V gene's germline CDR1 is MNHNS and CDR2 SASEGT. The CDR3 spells CASSDPGLARDTQYF. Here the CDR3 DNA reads TGTGCCAGCAGTGACCCCGGACTAGCGAGGGATACGCAGTATTTT.